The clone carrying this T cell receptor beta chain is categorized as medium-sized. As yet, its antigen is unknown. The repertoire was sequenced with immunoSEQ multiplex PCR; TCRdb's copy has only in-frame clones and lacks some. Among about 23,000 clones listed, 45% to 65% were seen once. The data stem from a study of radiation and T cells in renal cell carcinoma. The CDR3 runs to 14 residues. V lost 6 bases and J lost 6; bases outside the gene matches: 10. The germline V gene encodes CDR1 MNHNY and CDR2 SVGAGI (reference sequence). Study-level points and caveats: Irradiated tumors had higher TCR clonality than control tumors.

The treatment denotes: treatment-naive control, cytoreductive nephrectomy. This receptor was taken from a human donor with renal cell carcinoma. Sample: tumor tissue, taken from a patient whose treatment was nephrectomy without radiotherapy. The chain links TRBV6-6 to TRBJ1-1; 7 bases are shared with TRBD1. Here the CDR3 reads CASSGGGGRPEAFF. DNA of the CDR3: TGTGCCAGCAGCGGGGGAGGGGGCAGACCTGAAGCTTTCTTT.